This is a list of T cell receptor beta chains from one sample in a study of T cell responses to AZD1222 COVID-19 vaccine. This table comes from immunoSEQ multiplex PCR, and its TCRdb copy is limited to in-frame clones, with some not included. The data contain 100,000 to 150,000 clones, 88% of them singletons. The source was peripheral blood, collected on day 0 of AZD1222 vaccination. These receptors were collected from an adult in good health. CDR3s include the opening cysteine and the closing phenylalanine or tryptophan. A D gene is named only where the DNA matches it firmly. Rows give clone size only sometimes, using once, few, many, or a class for an expanded clone.

d_call clone_size j_call v_call cdr3_nt cdr3_aa
- - TRBJ1-1 TRBV11-3 TGTGCCAGCAGCCACTGGGACGGATCGAACACTGAAGCTTTCTTT CASSHWDGSNTEAFF
- - TRBJ1-5 TRBV3-1/TRBV3-2 TGTGCCAGCAGCCAAGCCCAGGGGCAGCCCCAGCATTTT CASSQAQGQPQHF
- few TRBJ2-2 TRBV6-2/TRBV6-3 TGTGCCAGCAGTTACCTCCCGGGGGCGAACACCGGGGAGCTGTTTTTT CASSYLPGANTGELFF
- - TRBJ2-1 TRBV29-1 TGCAGCGCCCCTCGTCAGGGCGACAATGAGCAGTTCTTC CSAPRQGDNEQFF
TRBD1 - TRBJ2-7 TRBV6-5 TGTGCCAGCAGGCTCCACAGGGACAGCTCCTACGAGCAGTACTTC CASRLHRDSSYEQYF
- - TRBJ2-3 TRBV6-5 TGTGCCAGCAGTTACTCCGGGGCTACAGATACGCAGTATTTT CASSYSGATDTQYF
- - TRBJ1-2 TRBV28 TGTGCCAGCAGTTCCGGAGGTTGGGACTATGGCTACACCTTC CASSSGGWDYGYTF
- - TRBJ1-1 TRBV18 TGTGCCAGCTCACCCTCGCAAGGCTCCACTGAAGCTTTCTTT CASSPSQGSTEAFF
- - TRBJ2-1 TRBV16 TGTGCCAGCAGTCTTGTTGGACTCATTCCACACAATGAGCAGTTCTTC CASSLVGLIPHNEQFF
- - TRBJ1-5 TRBV4-1 TGCGCCAGCAGCCAAGGAGTCAATCAGCCCCAGCATTTT CASSQGVNQPQHF
- - TRBJ1-1 TRBV9 TGTGCCAGCAGCCCCGCCGGGGAGGGCACTGAAGCTTTCTTT CASSPAGEGTEAFF
TRBD1 - TRBJ2-2 TRBV24-1 TGTGCCACCAGTGATTTGCCTGGACAGGGCCCCAACACCGGGGAGCTGTTTTTT CATSDLPGQGPNTGELFF
- - TRBJ1-6 TRBV4-1 TGCGCCAGCAGCCAAGGTTTGGGTCAGAATTCACCCCTCCACTTT CASSQGLGQNSPLHF
- - TRBJ1-3 TRBV7-9 TGTGCCAGTGGAGGGGGGACAACATATTTT CASGGGTTYF
- - TRBJ2-2 TRBV9 TGTGCCAGCAGCACGCGGACGGGGAACACCGGGGAGCTGTTTTTT CASSTRTGNTGELFF
TRBD1 - TRBJ2-7 TRBV6-1 TGTGCCAGCAGTGAATGGACAGGGCCCTCCTACGAGCAGTACTTC CASSEWTGPSYEQYF
- - TRBJ2-3 TRBV5-1 TGCGCCAGCAGCTTGGGAAGGGTGGCCACAGATACGCAGTATTTT CASSLGRVATDTQYF
TRBD2 - TRBJ2-3 TRBV6-2/TRBV6-3 TGTGCCAGCAGTGCGGGGGTCCCAGATACGCAGTATTTT CASSAGVPDTQYF
TRBD1 - TRBJ1-5 TRBV14 TGTGCCAGCAGCCAAGATCTTAAGGGGGCCAGCAATCAGCCCCAGCATTTT CASSQDLKGASNQPQHF
TRBD2 once TRBJ2-3 TRBV5-6 TGTGCCAGCAGCCCCAGCGGGGGGGCCTCAGATACGCAGTATTTT CASSPSGGASDTQYF
- - TRBJ2-1 TRBV7-9 TGTGCCAGCAGCTTAGGCAGGTTCGATGAGCAGTTCTTC CASSLGRFDEQFF
- - TRBJ1-5 TRBV27 TGTGCCAGCAGTTTAGGGACGGTTAATCAGCCCCAGCATTTT CASSLGTVNQPQHF
- - TRBJ1-4 TRBV19 TGTGCCAGTAGTATAGACCCCATGGACGAAAAACTGTTTTTT CASSIDPMDEKLFF
TRBD2 - TRBJ2-3 TRBV24-1 TGTGCCACCAGTGATTTAGCGGGGGACACAGATACGCAGTATTTT CATSDLAGDTDTQYF
- - TRBJ2-1 TRBV12-5 TGTGCTAGTGGTTTGGTAGGGCAGGGGAATGAGCAGTTCTTC CASGLVGQGNEQFF
TRBD1 - TRBJ1-5 TRBV19 TGTGCCAGTAGTATCTCCAGGGGGATCCCTCGGCCCCAGCATTTT CASSISRGIPRPQHF
- - TRBJ1-5 TRBV5-6 TGTGCCAGCAGCACACAGGGATATAGCAATCAGCCCCAGCATTTT CASSTQGYSNQPQHF
TRBD1 - TRBJ1-1 TRBV28 TGTGCCAGCATCCCCGCTGGACAGGGATACACTGAAGCTTTCTTT CASIPAGQGYTEAFF
- - TRBJ2-3 TRBV7-8 TGTGCCAGCAGCTTATCGACAGTTACAGATACGCAGTATTTT CASSLSTVTDTQYF
- once TRBJ1-4 TRBV13 TGTGCCAGCAGCTTACGGGCGACGCGGGGGACTAATGAAAAACTGTTTTTT CASSLRATRGTNEKLFF
TRBD1 - TRBJ1-5 TRBV19 TGTGCCAGTAGTATAGGGCAGGGGACAGGATATCAGCCCCAGCATTTT CASSIGQGTGYQPQHF
- - TRBJ1-6 TRBV21-1 TGTGCCAGCAACAAACCCTCCTTGTGGGTAAATTCACCCCTCCACTTT CASNKPSLWVNSPLHF
- - TRBJ2-5 TRBV2 TGTGCCAGCAGTTTGAATCAAGAGACCCAGTACTTC CASSLNQETQYF
TRBD1 - TRBJ2-7 TRBV6-2/TRBV6-3 TGTGCCAGCAGCCTCGAGGGGGCGCTCGGGCAGTACTTC CASSLEGALGQYF
- - TRBJ1-2 TRBV9 TGTGCCAGCAGCGTAGACCTGGGGGGCGCGGGGGAAGGCTACACCTTC CASSVDLGGAGEGYTF
TRBD1 - TRBJ2-5 TRBV7-9 TGTGCCAGCAGCATGACAGGGGGCGTGCAAGAGACCCAGTACTTC CASSMTGGVQETQYF
- - TRBJ2-1 TRBV5-1 TGCGCCAGCAGCGTGGCGGGACTTTACAATGAGCAGTTCTTC CASSVAGLYNEQFF